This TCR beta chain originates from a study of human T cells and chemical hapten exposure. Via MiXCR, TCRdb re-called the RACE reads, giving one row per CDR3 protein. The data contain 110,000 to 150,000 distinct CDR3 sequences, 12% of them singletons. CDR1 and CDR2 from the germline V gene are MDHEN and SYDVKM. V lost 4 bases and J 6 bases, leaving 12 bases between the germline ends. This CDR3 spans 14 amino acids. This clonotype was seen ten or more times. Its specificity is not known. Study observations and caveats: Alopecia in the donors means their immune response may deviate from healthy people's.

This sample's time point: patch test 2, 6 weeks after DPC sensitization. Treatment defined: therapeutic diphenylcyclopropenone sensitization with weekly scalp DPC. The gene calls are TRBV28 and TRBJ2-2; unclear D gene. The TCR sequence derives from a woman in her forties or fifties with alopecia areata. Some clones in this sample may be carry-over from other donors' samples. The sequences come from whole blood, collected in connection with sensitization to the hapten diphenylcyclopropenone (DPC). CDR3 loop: CASSSVGYAGELFF. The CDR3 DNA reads TGTGCCAGCAGTTCGGTCGGATATGCCGGGGAGCTGTTTTTT.